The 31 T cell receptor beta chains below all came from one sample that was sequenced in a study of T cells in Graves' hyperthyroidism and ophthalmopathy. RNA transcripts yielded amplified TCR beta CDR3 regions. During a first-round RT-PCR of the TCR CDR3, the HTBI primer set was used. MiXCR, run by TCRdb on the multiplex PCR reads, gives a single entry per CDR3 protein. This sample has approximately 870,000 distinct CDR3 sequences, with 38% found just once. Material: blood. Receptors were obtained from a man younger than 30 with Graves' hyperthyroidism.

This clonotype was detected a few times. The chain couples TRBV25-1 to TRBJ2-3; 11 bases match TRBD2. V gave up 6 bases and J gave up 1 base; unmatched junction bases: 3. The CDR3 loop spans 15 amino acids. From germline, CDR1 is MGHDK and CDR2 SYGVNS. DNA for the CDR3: TGTGCCAGCAGCGAACTAGCGGGAGGCACAGATACGCAGTATTTT. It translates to CASSELAGGTDTQYF.

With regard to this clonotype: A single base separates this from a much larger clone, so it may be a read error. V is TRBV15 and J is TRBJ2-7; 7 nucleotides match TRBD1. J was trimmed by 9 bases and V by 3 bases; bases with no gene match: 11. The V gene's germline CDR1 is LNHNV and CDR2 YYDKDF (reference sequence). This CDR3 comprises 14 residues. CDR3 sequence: CATSSPDRANGQYF. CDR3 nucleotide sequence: TGTGCCACCAGCAGCCCCGACAGGGCGAACGGGCAGTACTTC.

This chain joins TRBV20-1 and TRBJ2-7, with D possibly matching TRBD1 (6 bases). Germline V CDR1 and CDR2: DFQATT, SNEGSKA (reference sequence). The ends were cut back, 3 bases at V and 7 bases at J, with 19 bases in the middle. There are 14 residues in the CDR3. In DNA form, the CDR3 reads TGCAGTGCTAGCGGACAGTCAAACACCGGGGAGCAGTACTTC. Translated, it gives CSASGQSNTGEQYF.

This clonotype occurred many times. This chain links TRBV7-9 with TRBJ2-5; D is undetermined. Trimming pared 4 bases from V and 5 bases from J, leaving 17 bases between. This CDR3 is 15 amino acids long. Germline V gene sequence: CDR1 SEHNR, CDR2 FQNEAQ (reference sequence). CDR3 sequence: CASSSRRLGRETQYF. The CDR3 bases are TGTGCCAGCAGCTCCCGCCGCCTAGGAAGGGAGACCCAGTACTTC. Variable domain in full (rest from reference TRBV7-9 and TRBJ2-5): DTGVSQNPRHKITKRGQNVTFRCDPISEHNRLYWYRQTLGQGPEFLTYFQNEAQLEKSRLLSDRFSAERPKGSFSTLEIQRTEQGDSAMYLCASSSRRLGRETQYFGPGTRLLVL.

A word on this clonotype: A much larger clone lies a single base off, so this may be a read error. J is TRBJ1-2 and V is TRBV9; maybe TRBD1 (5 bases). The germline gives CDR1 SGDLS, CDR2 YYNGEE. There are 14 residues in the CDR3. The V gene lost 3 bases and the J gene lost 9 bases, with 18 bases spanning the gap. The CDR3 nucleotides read TGTGCCAGCAGCGAAGGACCGAGGGTGGACAGCTACACCTTC. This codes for CASSEGPRVDSYTF.

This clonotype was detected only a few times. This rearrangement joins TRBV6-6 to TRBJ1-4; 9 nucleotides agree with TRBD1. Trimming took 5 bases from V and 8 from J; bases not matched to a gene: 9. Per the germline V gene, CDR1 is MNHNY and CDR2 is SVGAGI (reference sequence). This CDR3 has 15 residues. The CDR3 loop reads CASSPLQGAREKLFF. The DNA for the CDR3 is TGTGCCAGCAGTCCGTTACAGGGGGCGCGGGAAAAACTGTTTTTT.

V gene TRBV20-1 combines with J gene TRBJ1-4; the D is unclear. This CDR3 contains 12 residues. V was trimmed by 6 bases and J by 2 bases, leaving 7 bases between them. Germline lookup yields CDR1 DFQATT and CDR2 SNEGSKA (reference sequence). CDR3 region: CSARGTNEKLFF. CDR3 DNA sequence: TGCAGTGCCCGCGGGACTAATGAAAAACTGTTTTTT.

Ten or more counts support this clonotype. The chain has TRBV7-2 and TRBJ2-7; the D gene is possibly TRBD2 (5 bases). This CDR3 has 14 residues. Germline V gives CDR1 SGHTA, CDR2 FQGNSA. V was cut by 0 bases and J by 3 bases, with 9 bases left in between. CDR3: CASSLAGEVYEQYF. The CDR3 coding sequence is TGTGCCAGCAGCTTAGCGGGAGAGGTCTACGAGCAGTACTTC. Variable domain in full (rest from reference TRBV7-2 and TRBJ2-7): GAGVSQSPSNKVTEKGKDVELRCDPISGHTALYWYRQSLGQGLEFLIYFQGNSAPDKSGLPSDRFSAERTGGSVSTLTIQRTQQEDSAVYLCASSLAGEVYEQYFGPGTRLTVT.

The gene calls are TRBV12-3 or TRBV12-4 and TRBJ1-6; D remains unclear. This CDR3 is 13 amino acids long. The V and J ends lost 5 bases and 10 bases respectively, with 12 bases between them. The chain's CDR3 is CASSPKERSPLHF. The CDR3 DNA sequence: TGTGCCAGCAGTCCGAAGGAGCGATCACCCCTCCACTTT.

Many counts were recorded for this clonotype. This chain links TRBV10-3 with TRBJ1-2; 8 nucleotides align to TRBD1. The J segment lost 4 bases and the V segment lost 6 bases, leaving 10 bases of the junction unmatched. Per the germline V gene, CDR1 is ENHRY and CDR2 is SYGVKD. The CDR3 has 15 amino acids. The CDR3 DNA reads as TGTGCCATCAGCGAGCGACAGGGGAATGGCTATGGCTACACCTTC. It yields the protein CAISERQGNGYGYTF.

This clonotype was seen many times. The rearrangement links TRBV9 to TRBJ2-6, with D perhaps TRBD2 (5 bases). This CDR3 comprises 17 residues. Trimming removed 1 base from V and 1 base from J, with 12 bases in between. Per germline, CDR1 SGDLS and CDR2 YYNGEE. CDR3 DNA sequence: TGTGCCAGCAGCGTAACGGTCAGAGGGTCTGGGGCCAACGTCCTGACTTTC. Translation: CASSVTVRGSGANVLTF. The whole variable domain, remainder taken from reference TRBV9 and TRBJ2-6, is DSGVTQTPKHLITATGQRVTLRCSPRSGDLSVYWYQQSLDQGLQFLIQYYNGEERAKGNILERFSAQQFPDLHSELNLSSLELGDSALYFCASSVTVRGSGANVLTFGAGSRLTVL.

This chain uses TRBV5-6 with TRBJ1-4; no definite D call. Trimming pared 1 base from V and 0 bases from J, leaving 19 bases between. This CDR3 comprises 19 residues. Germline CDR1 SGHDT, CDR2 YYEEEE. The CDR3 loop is CASSLIYESTPATNEKLFF. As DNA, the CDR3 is TGTGCCAGCAGCTTGATATATGAATCGACTCCGGCAACTAATGAAAAACTGTTTTTT.

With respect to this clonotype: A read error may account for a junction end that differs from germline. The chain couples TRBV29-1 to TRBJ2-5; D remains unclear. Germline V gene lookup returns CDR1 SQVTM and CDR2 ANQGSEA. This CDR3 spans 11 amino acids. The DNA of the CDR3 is TGCAGCGTTGTCGTCGAGGCCCTGGATCGGTTC. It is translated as CSVVVEALDRF.

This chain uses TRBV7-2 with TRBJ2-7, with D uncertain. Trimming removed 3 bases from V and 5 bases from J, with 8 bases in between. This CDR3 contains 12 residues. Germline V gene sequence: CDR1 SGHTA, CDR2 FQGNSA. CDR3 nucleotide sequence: TGTGCCAGCAGCTTGACCGTGGACGAGCAGTACTTC. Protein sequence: CASSLTVDEQYF.

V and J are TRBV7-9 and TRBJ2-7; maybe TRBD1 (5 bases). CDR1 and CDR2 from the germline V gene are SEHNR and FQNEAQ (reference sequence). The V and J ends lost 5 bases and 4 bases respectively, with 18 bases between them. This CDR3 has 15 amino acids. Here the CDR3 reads CASSQVTGVHYEQYF. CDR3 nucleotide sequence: TGTGCCAGCAGCCAAGTAACAGGAGTGCATTACGAGCAGTACTTC.

As DNA, the CDR3 is TGTGCCAGCAGAGGTTCTCTGGAGAGGGCCTCTGGAGGCTACACCTTC. This translates into CASRGSLERASGGYTF. The chain links TRBV9 to TRBJ1-2; D unresolved. V shed 5 bases and J shed 8 bases, with 25 bases lying between them. Germline CDR1 reads SGDLS; CDR2 reads YYNGEE. This CDR3 has 16 residues.

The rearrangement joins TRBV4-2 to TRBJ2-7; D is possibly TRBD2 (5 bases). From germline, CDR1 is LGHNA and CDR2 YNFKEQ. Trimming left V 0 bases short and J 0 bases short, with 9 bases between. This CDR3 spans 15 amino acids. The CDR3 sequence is CASSQDLGSSYEQYF. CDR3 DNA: TGTGCCAGCAGCCAAGATTTAGGGAGCTCCTACGAGCAGTACTTC.

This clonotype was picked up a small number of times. This chain's CDR3 is CASSARVALVTYGYTF. In DNA form, the CDR3 reads TGTGCCAGCAGTGCCAGAGTCGCCCTAGTAACTTATGGCTACACCTTC. The chain recombines TRBV2 with TRBJ1-2, with no clear D. The CDR3 sequence is 16 residues long. Germline CDR1 reads SNHLY; CDR2 reads FYNNEI. V was pared by 4 bases and J by 5 bases, with 20 bases between.

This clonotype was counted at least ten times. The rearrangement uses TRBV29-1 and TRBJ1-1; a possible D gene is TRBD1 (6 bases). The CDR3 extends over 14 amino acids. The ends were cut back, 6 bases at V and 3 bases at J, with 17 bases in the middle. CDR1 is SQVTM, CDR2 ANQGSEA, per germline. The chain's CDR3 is CSVAARGRDTEAFF. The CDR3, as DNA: TGCAGCGTCGCCGCCCGGGGGCGCGACACTGAAGCTTTCTTT.

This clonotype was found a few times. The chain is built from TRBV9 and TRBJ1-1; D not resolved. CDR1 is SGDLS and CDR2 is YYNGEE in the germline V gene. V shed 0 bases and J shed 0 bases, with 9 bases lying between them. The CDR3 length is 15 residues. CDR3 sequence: CASSVDNRLNTEAFF. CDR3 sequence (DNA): TGTGCCAGCAGCGTAGATAACAGATTGAACACTGAAGCTTTCTTT.

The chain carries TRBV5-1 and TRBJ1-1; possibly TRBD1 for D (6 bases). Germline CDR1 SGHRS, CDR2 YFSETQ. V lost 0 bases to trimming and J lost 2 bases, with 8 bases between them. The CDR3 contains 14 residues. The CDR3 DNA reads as TGCGCCAGCAGCTTGGAGGGGGATAACACTGAAGCTTTCTTT. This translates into CASSLEGDNTEAFF. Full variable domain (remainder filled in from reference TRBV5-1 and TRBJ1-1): KAGVTQTPRYLIKTRGQQVTLSCSPISGHRSVSWYQQTPGQGLQFLFEYFSETQRNKGNFPGRFSGRQFSNSRSEMNVSTLELGDSALYLCASSLEGDNTEAFFGQGTRLTVV.

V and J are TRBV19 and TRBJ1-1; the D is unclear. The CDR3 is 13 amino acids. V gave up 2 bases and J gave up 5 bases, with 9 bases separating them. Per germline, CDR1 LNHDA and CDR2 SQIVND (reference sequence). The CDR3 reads CASSIYRETEAFF. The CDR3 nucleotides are TGTGCCAGTAGTATATACCGGGAGACTGAAGCTTTCTTT.

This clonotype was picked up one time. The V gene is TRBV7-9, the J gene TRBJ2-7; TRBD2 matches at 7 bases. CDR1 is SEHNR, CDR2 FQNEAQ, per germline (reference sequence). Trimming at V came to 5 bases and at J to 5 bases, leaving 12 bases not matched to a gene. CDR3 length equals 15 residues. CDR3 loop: CASSTLQRDKNEQYF. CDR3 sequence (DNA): TGTGCCAGCAGCACCCTACAGCGGGATAAGAACGAGCAGTACTTC.

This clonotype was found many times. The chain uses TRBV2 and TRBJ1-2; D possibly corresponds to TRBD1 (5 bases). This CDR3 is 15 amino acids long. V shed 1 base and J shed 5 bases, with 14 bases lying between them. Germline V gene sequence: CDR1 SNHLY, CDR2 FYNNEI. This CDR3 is CASSEDGGSSYGYTF. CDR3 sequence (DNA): TGTGCCAGCAGTGAAGATGGGGGGTCTTCTTATGGCTACACCTTC.

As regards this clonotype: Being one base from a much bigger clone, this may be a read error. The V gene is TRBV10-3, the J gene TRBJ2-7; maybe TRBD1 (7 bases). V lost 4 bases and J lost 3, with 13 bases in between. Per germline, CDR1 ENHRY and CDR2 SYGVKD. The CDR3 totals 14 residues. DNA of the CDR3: TGTGCCATCAGTGCAGGGGGGCCAGTCTACGAGCAGTACTTC. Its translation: CAISAGGPVYEQYF.

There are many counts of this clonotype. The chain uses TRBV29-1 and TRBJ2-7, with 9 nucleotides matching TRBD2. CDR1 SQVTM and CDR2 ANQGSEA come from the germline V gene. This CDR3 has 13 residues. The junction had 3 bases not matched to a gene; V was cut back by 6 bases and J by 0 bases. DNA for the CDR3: TGCAGCGTGGCGGGAGGGAGCTCCTACGAGCAGTACTTC. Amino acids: CSVAGGSSYEQYF.

The chain's CDR3 is CASRPGQTYQPQHF. CDR3 nucleotides: TGTGCCAGCAGACCGGGACAGACCTATCAGCCCCAGCATTTT. The J gene is TRBJ1-5, the V gene TRBV27, with TRBD1 matching 7 bases. The V gene end was trimmed by 6 bases and the J gene end by 5 bases; junction bases not matched to a gene: 7. The germline V gene has CDR1 MNHEY and CDR2 SMNVEV (reference sequence). The CDR3 has 14 amino acids.

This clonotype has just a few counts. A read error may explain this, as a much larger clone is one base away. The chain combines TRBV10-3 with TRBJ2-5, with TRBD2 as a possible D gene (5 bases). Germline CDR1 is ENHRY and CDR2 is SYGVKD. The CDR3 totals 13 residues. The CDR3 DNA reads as TGTGCCAGCAGTGAGGCGAGGGAGGAGACCCAGTACTTC. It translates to CASSEAREETQYF.

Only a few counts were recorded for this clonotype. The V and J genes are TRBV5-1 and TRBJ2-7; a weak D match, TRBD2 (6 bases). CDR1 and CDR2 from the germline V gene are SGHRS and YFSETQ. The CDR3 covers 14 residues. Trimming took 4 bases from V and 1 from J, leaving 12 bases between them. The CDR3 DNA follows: TGCGCCAGCAGCAGTGGGACTGAATCCTACGAGCAGTACTTC. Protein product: CASSSGTESYEQYF.

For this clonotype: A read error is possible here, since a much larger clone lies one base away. CDR3 region: CASSEAAPKAGELFF. CDR3 DNA sequence: TGTGCCAGCAGTGAAGCTGCCCCTAAGGCCGGGGAGCTGTTTTTT. The V call is TRBV2, the J call TRBJ2-2, with D uncertain. Germline assignment: CDR1 SNHLY and CDR2 FYNNEI. V lost 0 bases and J lost 6, with 11 bases in between. The CDR3 has 15 amino acids.

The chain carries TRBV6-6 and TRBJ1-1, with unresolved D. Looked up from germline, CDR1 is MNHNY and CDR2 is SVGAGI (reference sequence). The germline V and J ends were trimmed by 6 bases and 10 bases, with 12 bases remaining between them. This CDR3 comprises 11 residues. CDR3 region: CASSFPRGAFF. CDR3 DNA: TGTGCCAGCAGCTTTCCCCGGGGAGCTTTCTTT.